The subject of this entry is one T cell receptor (beta chain). Its antigen is not known. Trimming stripped 8 bases from V and 1 base from J, with 11 bases between. This CDR3 comprises 13 residues. Germline V gene lookup returns CDR1 MNHEY and CDR2 SVGAGI. The data are from a study of cytomegalovirus exposure and HLA in healthy donors. Overall study context: The same platform was used for the 95 to 150 validation repertoires and the roughly 600 first-cohort repertoires, a later analysis reported. Study-level results: Cytomegalovirus-associated status was assigned to approximately 160 TCR beta chains. Subsequent analysis revealed that first-cohort TCR clusters tended to co-occur in the 95 to 150 validation repertoires. TCR sequences were mostly rare, though some public TCRs occurred in many donors.

Measured with immunoSEQ multiplex PCR; TCRdb has only the in-frame clones, and not every one. Of fewer than 140,000 clones listed, 88% were seen once; the top ten hold roughly 2%. This chain links TRBV6-5 with TRBJ1-1; D is undetermined. This TCR was sampled from a woman under 30 in good health and CMV-seropositive. The specimen sequenced was PBMCs. The CDR3 region has the DNA TGTGCCAGCCGGGTTGAAGGGAACACTGAAGCTTTCTTT. Its translation is CASRVEGNTEAFF.